This TCR beta chain was documented in a study of shared clonotypes between healthy human individuals. Per the original methods: Filtering of immunoSEQ junctional sequences could not match full-length read filtering. Method: immunoSEQ multiplex PCR; TCRdb's copy keeps in-frame clones and lacks some. That table furnishes V, J and clone size, whereas the DNA furnished D and trimming. The sample contains 2 million or so clones, 85% to 95% of which appear only once. Germline assignment: CDR1 SGHDT and CDR2 YYEEEE. V was clipped by 0 bases and J by 11 bases, with 14 bases between them. This CDR3 is 13 amino acids long.

The sequenced sample consisted of naive CD4+ T cells sorted from blood. Subset in this sample: CD45RA+ positively selected. The J gene is TRBJ1-1, the V gene TRBV5-6; D is ambiguous. The receptor comes from a young man in good health. CDR3 loop: CASSLVSPEDAFF. The CDR3 DNA reads TGTGCCAGCAGCTTGGTTTCTCCGGAGGACGCTTTCTTT.